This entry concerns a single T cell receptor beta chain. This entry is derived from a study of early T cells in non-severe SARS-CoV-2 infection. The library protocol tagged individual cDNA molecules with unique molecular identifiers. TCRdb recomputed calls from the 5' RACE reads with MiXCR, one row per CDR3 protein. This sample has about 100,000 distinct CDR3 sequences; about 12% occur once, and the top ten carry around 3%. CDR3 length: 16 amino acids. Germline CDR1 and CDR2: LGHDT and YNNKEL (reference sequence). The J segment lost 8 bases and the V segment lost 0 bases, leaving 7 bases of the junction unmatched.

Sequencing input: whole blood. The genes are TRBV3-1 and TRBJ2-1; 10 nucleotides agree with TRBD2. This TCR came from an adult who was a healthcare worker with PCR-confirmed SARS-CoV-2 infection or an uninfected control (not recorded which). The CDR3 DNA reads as TGTGCCAGCAGCCAAGACTCCCCTAGCGGGGGCTATGAGCAGTTCTTC. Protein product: CASSQDSPSGGYEQFF.